This T cell receptor beta chain originates from a study of blood T cell repertoires in COVID-19. About the research overall: Samples of COVID-19 (acute and convalescent) were obtained from the United States, Italy and Spain. Sources were T cells, B-cell-depleted T cells, or PBMCs; the material itself was cDNA or gDNA.

This CDR3 has 17 amino acids. In the original workflow: Amplification of reference gene primers was used by the study to estimate nucleated cell counts. Clones were sequenced by immunoSEQ multiplex PCR, and TCRdb holds only the in-frame ones, with some missing. V and J calls and clone size are as listed in that table; D and trimming were resolved from the DNA. The repertoire holds some 100,000 clones, with about nine tenths as singletons. This clone has more than one count but fewer than ten. The TCR was taken from a man between 65 and 85 years old with acute or convalescent COVID-19. The source material was peripheral blood. This chain joins TRBV12-2 and TRBJ2-2; the table calls TRBD2, which could not be checked here. TRBV12-2 has pseudogene status. CDR3 amino acids: CASRPRPGLADTGELFF. Written as DNA, the CDR3 is TGTGCAAGTCGCCCCCGACCGGGACTAGCAGACACCGGGGAGCTGTTTTTT.